This TCR beta chain was identified in a study of blood T cell repertoires in COVID-19. At the level of the study: Researchers got acute and convalescent COVID-19 samples from the United States, Italy and Spain. PBMCs, B-cell-depleted T cells, or T cells provided the cDNA or gDNA that made up the material.

Authors' analysis steps: Reference gene primer amplification yielded estimated nucleated cell counts. Assay: immunoSEQ multiplex PCR; the TCRdb copy retains only in-frame clones and omits some. From that table come the V and J calls and clone size; the DNA was used to work out D and trimming. The sample shows about 45,000 clones, 82% of them seen only once. Unmatched junction bases numbered 16, after V lost 1 base and J lost 5 bases. The CDR3 is made up of 18 amino acids. CDR1 is LNHDA, CDR2 SQIVND, per germline (reference sequence). The rearrangement links TRBV19 to TRBJ2-5; TRBD2 aligns across 7 bases. The clonotype originates from a human donor in a cohort sampled during active COVID-19. The source material was peripheral blood. The CDR3 DNA follows: TGTGCCAGTAGTATAGGTCGACCGGAGGGGAGGGGAGGGGAGACCCAGTACTTC. Encoded protein: CASSIGRPEGRGGETQYF.